This is a list of T cell receptor beta chains from one sample in a study of blood T cell repertoires in COVID-19. Assay: immunoSEQ multiplex PCR; the TCRdb copy retains only in-frame clones and omits some. Of about 150,000 clones in the sample, approximately 86% were seen once. The sequencing sample was made of PBMCs or T cells enriched from blood (not recorded which). Receptor source: a woman in her 40s who had been exposed to COVID-19. Each CDR3 is given with its conserved first and last residue. The D gene is left open where the match is weak. Rows may omit the clone size; those that give it use once, few, many or a size class.

>TRBJ2-4|TRBD2|.|TRBV5-4
CASSLAVKNIQYF
TGTGCCAGTTCTCTAGCGGTGAAAAACATTCAGTACTTC
>TRBJ1-4|.|.|TRBV5-6
CASSLGSGNEKLFF
TGTGCCAGCAGCTTGGGTTCGGGGAATGAAAAACTGTTTTTT
>TRBJ2-1|TRBD2|.|TRBV29-1
CSVPPGTSQNEQFF
TGCAGCGTTCCACCCGGGACTAGCCAGAATGAGCAGTTCTTC
>TRBJ1-6|TRBD1|.|TRBV19
CASSGQGNSPLHF
TGTGCCAGTAGTGGACAGGGGAATTCACCCCTCCACTTT
>TRBJ2-1|TRBD2|.|TRBV6-5
CASSKVAGYEQFF
TGTGCCAGCAGTAAGGTAGCGGGCTATGAGCAGTTCTTC
>TRBJ1-4|TRBD1|.|TRBV29-1
CSGNRGLDEKLFF
TGCAGCGGCAACAGGGGCCTGGATGAAAAACTGTTTTTT
>TRBJ1-1|.|once|TRBV6-1
CASSENWGVNTEAFF
TGTGCCAGCAGTGAAAATTGGGGGGTGAACACTGAAGCTTTCTTT
>TRBJ2-3|TRBD1|.|TRBV18
CASSQDRVRNTQYF
TGTGCCAGCTCACAAGACAGGGTTCGAAATACGCAGTATTTT
>TRBJ2-5|.|.|TRBV6-5
CASSTERSQYF
TGTGCCAGCAGTACTGAGCGGTCCCAGTACTTC
>TRBJ2-1|TRBD2|.|TRBV11-3
CASSSRLAGENEQFF
TGTGCCAGCAGCTCCCGACTAGCGGGAGAGAATGAGCAGTTCTTC
>TRBJ2-4|TRBD2|.|TRBV5-4
CASSREGLAGANIQYF
TGTGCCAGCAGCAGGGAGGGACTAGCGGGAGCGAACATTCAGTACTTC
>TRBJ2-3|.|.|TRBV4-2
CASSQGTSGLKNTDTQYF
TGTGCCAGCAGCCAAGGAACCTCGGGACTCAAAAACACAGATACGCAGTATTTT
>TRBJ2-7|TRBD1|.|TRBV4-2
CASSQDLARQGARLVYF
TGTGCCAGCAGCCAAGATCTCGCCCGACAGGGGGCGAGATTAGTGTACTTC
>TRBJ1-2|TRBD1|.|TRBV28
CASSLGQPGGGYTF
TGTGCCAGCAGTTTAGGACAGCCAGGGGGTGGCTACACCTTC
>TRBJ2-7|.|once|TRBV5-6
CASSLHRRRDPYEQYF
TGTGCCAGCAGCTTGCATCGCAGGAGGGACCCATACGAGCAGTACTTC
>TRBJ2-1|.|once|TRBV18
CASSPPPGSGKNEQFF
TGTGCCAGCTCACCACCTCCCGGTAGCGGAAAAAATGAGCAGTTCTTC
>TRBJ1-1|.|.|TRBV6-5
CASRDTGWNTEAFF
TGTGCCAGCAGGGACACAGGGTGGAACACTGAAGCTTTCTTT
>TRBJ1-5|.|.|TRBV28
CASSPFTGTVSNQPQHF
TGTGCCAGCAGTCCGTTTACAGGGACCGTTAGCAATCAGCCCCAGCATTTT
>TRBJ1-1|.|.|TRBV9
CASSVVPEGTEAFF
TGTGCCAGCAGCGTAGTTCCTGAGGGCACTGAAGCTTTCTTT
>TRBJ1-3|TRBD1|.|TRBV7-2
CASSGRDSLSGNTIYF
TGTGCCAGCAGCGGCAGGGACAGCCTCTCTGGAAACACCATATATTTT
>TRBJ2-1|.|.|TRBV4-3
CASSQGDWTNEQFF
TGCGCCAGCAGCCAAGGGGACTGGACAAATGAGCAGTTCTTC
>TRBJ2-1|.|.|TRBV4-1
CASRSDYNEQFF
TGCGCCAGCAGGAGCGACTACAATGAGCAGTTCTTC
>TRBJ1-3|.|.|TRBV3-1/TRBV3-2
CASSQDRANTIYF
TGTGCCAGCAGCCAAGACAGGGCTAACACCATATATTTT
>TRBJ2-7|TRBD1|once|TRBV18
CASSPPTGQVAEQYF
TGTGCCAGCTCACCACCGACGGGACAGGTTGCCGAGCAGTACTTC
>TRBJ1-5|.|.|TRBV2
CASSEQGRLNQPQHF
TGTGCCAGCAGTGAACAGGGAAGACTCAATCAGCCCCAGCATTTT
>TRBJ1-2|.|.|TRBV10-3
CAIRPYAWELGGYTF
TGTGCCATCAGACCTTACGCTTGGGAGCTCGGTGGCTACACCTTC
>TRBJ1-2|.|.|TRBV24-1
CATTGIFTYGYTF
TGTGCCACCACAGGGATATTTACCTATGGCTACACCTTC
>TRBJ2-3|TRBD2|few|TRBV6-4
CASSLGAGGDTDTQYF
TGTGCCAGCAGTCTCGGAGCGGGGGGCGACACAGATACGCAGTATTTT
>TRBJ1-5|.|.|TRBV27
CASSLHGSNQPQHF
TGTGCCAGCAGTTTACACGGTAGCAATCAGCCCCAGCATTTT
>TRBJ1-1|TRBD1|.|TRBV7-8
CASNVRDRGRENTEAFF
TGTGCCAGCAACGTCCGCGACAGGGGGCGCGAGAACACTGAAGCTTTCTTT
>TRBJ1-3|.|.|TRBV6-5
CASQAFSGNTIYF
TGTGCCAGCCAGGCGTTCTCTGGAAACACCATATATTTT
>TRBJ1-1|.|.|TRBV7-2
CASSEQGGGGTEAFF
TGTGCCAGCAGCGAACAGGGAGGGGGGGGCACTGAAGCTTTCTTT
>TRBJ1-6|.|.|TRBV3-1/TRBV3-2
CASSQAQGSYNSPLHF
TGTGCCAGCAGCCAAGCACAGGGCTCCTATAATTCACCCCTCCACTTT
>TRBJ2-5|.|.|TRBV7-9
CASRETGTMETQYF
TGTGCCAGCAGGGAAACAGGGACCATGGAGACCCAGTACTTC
>TRBJ1-4|TRBD1|.|TRBV28
CASSPTGQGNEKLFF
TGTGCCAGCAGTCCCACGGGACAGGGGAATGAAAAACTGTTTTTT
>TRBJ2-5|.|.|TRBV5-1
CASSLGPGQETQYF
TGCGCCAGCAGCTTGGGCCCGGGACAAGAGACCCAGTACTTC
>TRBJ2-7|TRBD1|.|TRBV20-1
CSASAGQGLGEQYF
TGCAGTGCTAGTGCAGGACAGGGCTTGGGCGAGCAGTACTTC
>TRBJ1-1|.|.|TRBV3-1/TRBV3-2
CASTPDWGRHAEAFF
TGTGCCAGCACCCCTGACTGGGGCCGACACGCTGAAGCTTTCTTT
>TRBJ2-7|TRBD1|.|TRBV5-1
CASSPRRTGGSYEQYF
TGCGCCAGCAGCCCCCGGCGGACAGGGGGCTCCTACGAGCAGTACTTC
>TRBJ1-5|.|.|TRBV7-9
CASSSEDQPQHF
TGTGCCAGCAGCTCGGAGGATCAGCCCCAGCATTTT
>TRBJ2-3|TRBD2|once|TRBV29-1
CSVDSREGTDTQYF
TGCAGCGTTGACTCGCGGGAGGGGACAGATACGCAGTATTTT
>TRBJ2-3|.|.|TRBV11-2
CASSNRALGGDTQYF
TGTGCCAGCAGCAACCGGGCCCTCGGGGGAGATACGCAGTATTTT
>TRBJ2-3|TRBD1|.|TRBV2
CATKGQGPTDTQYF
TGTGCCACCAAAGGACAGGGCCCCACAGATACGCAGTATTTT
>TRBJ1-6|TRBD1|.|TRBV6-5
CASRTGTENSPLHF
TGTGCCAGCAGGACCGGGACAGAGAATTCACCCCTCCACTTT
>TRBJ1-6|.|few|TRBV7-6
CASSPQAGSPLHF
TGTGCCAGCAGCCCCCAAGCGGGTTCACCCCTCCACTTT
>TRBJ1-3|.|.|TRBV9
CASSVRQSPGPSGNTIYF
TGTGCCAGCAGCGTACGACAATCTCCAGGGCCCTCTGGAAACACCATATATTTT
>TRBJ2-7|TRBD1|.|TRBV6-5
CASSRGTGGIYEQYF
TGTGCCAGCAGTCGGGGGACAGGGGGGATCTACGAGCAGTACTTC
>TRBJ1-4|.|.|TRBV6-5
CASSYSGLTGEKLFF
TGTGCCAGCAGTTACTCCGGACTAACGGGGGAAAAACTGTTTTTT
>TRBJ1-1|.|.|TRBV14
CASSQVRGIKTEAFF
TGTGCCAGCAGCCAAGTTAGAGGGATCAAGACTGAAGCTTTCTTT
>TRBJ2-1|TRBD2|.|TRBV7-2
CASSLWLAVYNEQFF
TGTGCCAGCAGCTTATGGCTAGCGGTTTACAATGAGCAGTTCTTC
>TRBJ1-3|.|once|TRBV7-2
CASSRQGRVTGNTIYF
TGTGCCAGCAGCCGTCAGGGGCGCGTTACTGGAAACACCATATATTTT
>TRBJ2-7|TRBD2|.|TRBV28
CASSLMSSGDYEQYF
TGTGCCAGCAGTTTAATGAGTAGCGGGGACTACGAGCAGTACTTC
>TRBJ2-3|TRBD1|.|TRBV5-5
CASSLEGTGGTDTQYF
TGTGCCAGCAGCTTGGAGGGGACAGGGGGCACAGATACGCAGTATTTT